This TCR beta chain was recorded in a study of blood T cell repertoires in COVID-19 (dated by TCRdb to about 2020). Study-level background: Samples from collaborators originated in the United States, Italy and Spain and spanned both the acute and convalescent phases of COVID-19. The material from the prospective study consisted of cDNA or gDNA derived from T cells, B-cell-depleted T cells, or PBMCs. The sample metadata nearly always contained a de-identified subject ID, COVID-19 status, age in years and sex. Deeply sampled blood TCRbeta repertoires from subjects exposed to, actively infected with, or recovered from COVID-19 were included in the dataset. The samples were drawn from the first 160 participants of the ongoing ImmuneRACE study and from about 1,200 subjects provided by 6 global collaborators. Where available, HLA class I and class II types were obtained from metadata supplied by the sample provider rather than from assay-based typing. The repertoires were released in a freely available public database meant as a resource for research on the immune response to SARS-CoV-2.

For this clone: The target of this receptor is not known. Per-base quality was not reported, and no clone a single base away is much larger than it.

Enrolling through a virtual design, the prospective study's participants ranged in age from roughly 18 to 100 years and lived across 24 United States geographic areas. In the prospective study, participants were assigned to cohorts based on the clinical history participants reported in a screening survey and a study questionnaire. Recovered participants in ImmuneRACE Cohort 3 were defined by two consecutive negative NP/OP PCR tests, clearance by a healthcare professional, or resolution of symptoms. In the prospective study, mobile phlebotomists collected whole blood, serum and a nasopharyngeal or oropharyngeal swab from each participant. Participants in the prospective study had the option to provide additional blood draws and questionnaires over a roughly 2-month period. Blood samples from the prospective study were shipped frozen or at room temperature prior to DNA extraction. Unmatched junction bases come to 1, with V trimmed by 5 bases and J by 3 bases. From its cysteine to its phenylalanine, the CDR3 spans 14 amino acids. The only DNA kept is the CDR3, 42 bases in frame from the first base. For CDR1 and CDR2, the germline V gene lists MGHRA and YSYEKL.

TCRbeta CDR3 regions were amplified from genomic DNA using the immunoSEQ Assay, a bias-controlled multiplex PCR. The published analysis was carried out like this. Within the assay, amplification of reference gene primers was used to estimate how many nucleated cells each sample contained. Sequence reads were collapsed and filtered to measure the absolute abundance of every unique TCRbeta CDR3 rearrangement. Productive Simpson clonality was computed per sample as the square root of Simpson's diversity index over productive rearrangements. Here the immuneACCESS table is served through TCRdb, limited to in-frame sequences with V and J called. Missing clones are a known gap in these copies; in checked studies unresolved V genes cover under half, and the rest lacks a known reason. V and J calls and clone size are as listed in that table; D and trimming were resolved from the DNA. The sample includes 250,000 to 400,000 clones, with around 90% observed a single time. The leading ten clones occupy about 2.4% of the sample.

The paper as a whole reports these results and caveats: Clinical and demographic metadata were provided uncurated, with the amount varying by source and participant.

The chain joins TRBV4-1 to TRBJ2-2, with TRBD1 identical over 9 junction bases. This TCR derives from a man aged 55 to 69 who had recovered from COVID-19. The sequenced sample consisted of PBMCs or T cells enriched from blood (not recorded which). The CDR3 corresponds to CASSGQGYTGELFF. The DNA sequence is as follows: TGCGCCAGCAGCGGACAGGGGTACACCGGGGAGCTGTTTTTT.